Listed below are T cell receptor beta chains from one sample, sequenced in a study of blood T cells in healthy people across ages. TCRdb re-called the 5' RACE reads through MiXCR, storing one row per CDR3 protein. Altogether hundreds of thousands of distinct CDR3 sequences are present, around three fifths being singletons, with the ten largest covering roughly 25%. Sequencing input: blood. The receptors come from a man aged 35-49 years in good health. CDR3s include the opening cysteine and the closing phenylalanine or tryptophan. The D gene is left open where the match is weak. The size of a clone is reported for some rows only, either as once, few or many, or as a class for expanded clones.

j_call clone_size d_call v_call cdr3_nt cdr3_aa
TRBJ2-3 . TRBD1 TRBV9 TGTGCCAGCAGCGTAGCTTTACAGGGGGACGGCACAGATACGCAGTATTTT CASSVALQGDGTDTQYF
TRBJ1-5 . TRBD1 TRBV2 TGTGCCAGCCGGAGGGGACAGACAAATCAGCCCCAGCATTTT CASRRGQTNQPQHF
TRBJ2-5 . TRBD2 TRBV7-2 TGTGCCAGCAGCACCTCTAGCGGGAGGGCGTCGGGCAATGAGCAGTACTTC CASSTSSGRASGNEQYF
TRBJ2-7 . . TRBV6-4 TGTGCCAGCAGTGTTGGAGGGCCGGGGGATGAGCAGTACTTC CASSVGGPGDEQYF
TRBJ1-1 . . TRBV11-3 TGTGCCAGCAGCTCTCTACCGCCTAAAGCTTTCTTT CASSSLPPKAFF
TRBJ2-5 . TRBD1 TRBV27 TGTGCCAGCAGTCTTATCCCAATCGGGACAGGGAAGGTGGAGACCCAGTACTTC CASSLIPIGTGKVETQYF
TRBJ2-5 . TRBD2 TRBV5-1 TGCGCCAGCAGCTTGGATGGCCTAGCGGGAAGTGGGGAGACCCAGTACTTC CASSLDGLAGSGETQYF
TRBJ2-1 . . TRBV7-2 TGTGCCAGTAGACCGGGACAAGGCAACAATGAGCAGTTCTTC CASRPGQGNNEQFF
TRBJ1-2 . . TRBV6-2/TRBV6-3 TGTGCCAGCAGACGAGGACAGCATAACTATGGCTACAACTTC CASRRGQHNYGYNF
TRBJ2-3 few . TRBV4-3 TGCGCCAGCAGCCATACTGCGTCTAGCACAGATACGCAGTATTTT CASSHTASSTDTQYF
TRBJ1-2 . TRBD1 TRBV6-1 TGTGCCAGCAGCGTGGACAGGGAGCTGGGCGGCTACACCTTC CASSVDRELGGYTF
TRBJ2-5 . . TRBV29-1 TGCAGCGTTGGTGCCGACAGGCAGAGCTCCTACAATGAGCAGTACTTC CSVGADRQSSYNEQYF
TRBJ1-4 . . TRBV20-1 TGCAGTGCTGGAATTGACGGGGGTAATGAAAAACTGTTTTTT CSAGIDGGNEKLFF
TRBJ2-7 . TRBD1 TRBV10-3 TGTGCCATCAGTCCGGGACAGGAGTACAATGAGCAGTACTTC CAISPGQEYNEQYF
TRBJ1-1 once . TRBV9 TGTGCCAGCAGCGTAGGACGGGGTTTTCCTGAAGCTTTCTTT CASSVGRGFPEAFF
TRBJ2-1 . TRBD2 TRBV7-6 TGTGCCAGCAGCTTAGAGTCCCCGGGACTAGTCTACAATGAGCAGTTCTTC CASSLESPGLVYNEQFF
TRBJ2-7 . TRBD1 TRBV20-1 TGCAGTGCTACTCCTTATCCTCGGCAGGGGGCCCGCTACGAGCAGTACTTC CSATPYPRQGARYEQYF
TRBJ2-1 . . TRBV6-5 TGTGCCAGCAGTTACTCGGAGCAGGCCTCCTACAATGAGCAGTTCTTC CASSYSEQASYNEQFF
TRBJ1-6 . . TRBV6-1 TGTGCCAGCAGTGAAGCTAGGAGCTCCTATAATTCACCCCTCCACTTT CASSEARSSYNSPLHF
TRBJ2-5 . TRBD1 TRBV20-1 TGCAGTGCTAGAGATTACGACAGGGGAATACAAGAGACCCAGTACTTC CSARDYDRGIQETQYF
TRBJ2-1 . . TRBV11-2 TGTGCCAGCAGCTTTAGGCCAGACCTTCTTAATGAGCAGTTCTTC CASSFRPDLLNEQFF
TRBJ1-2 . . TRBV12-3/TRBV12-4 TGTGCCATCAGACTGGGGACGCTCTATGGCTACACCTTC CAIRLGTLYGYTF
TRBJ2-1 few . TRBV4-1 TGCGCCAGCAGCCATTCACGGGGCTTGGATGAGCAGTTCTTC CASSHSRGLDEQFF
TRBJ2-3 . TRBD2 TRBV29-1 TGCAGCGTCCGGATAGCGGGAGGAGGTACAGATACGCAGTATTTT CSVRIAGGGTDTQYF